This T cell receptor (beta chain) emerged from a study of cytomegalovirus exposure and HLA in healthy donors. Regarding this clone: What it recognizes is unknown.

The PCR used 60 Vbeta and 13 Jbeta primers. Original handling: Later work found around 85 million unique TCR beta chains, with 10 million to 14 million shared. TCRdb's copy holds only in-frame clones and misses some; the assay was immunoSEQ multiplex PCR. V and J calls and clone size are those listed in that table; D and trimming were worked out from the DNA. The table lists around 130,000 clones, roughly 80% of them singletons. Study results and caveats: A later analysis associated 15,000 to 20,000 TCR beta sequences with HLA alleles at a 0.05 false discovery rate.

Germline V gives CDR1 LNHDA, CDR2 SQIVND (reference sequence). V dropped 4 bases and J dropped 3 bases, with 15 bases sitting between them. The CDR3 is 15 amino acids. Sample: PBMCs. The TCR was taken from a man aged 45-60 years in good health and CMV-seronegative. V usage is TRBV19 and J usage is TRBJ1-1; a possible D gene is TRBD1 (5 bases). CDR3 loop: CASSTGGRRDTEAFF. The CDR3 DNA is TGTGCCAGTAGTACTGGGGGGAGAAGGGACACTGAAGCTTTCTTT.